This T cell receptor (beta chain) derives from a study of blood T cell repertoires in COVID-19. Study in general: Samples representing acute and convalescent COVID-19 were sourced from the United States, Italy and Spain. Sources were T cells, B-cell-depleted T cells, or PBMCs; the material itself was cDNA or gDNA.

V was clipped by 7 bases and J by 5 bases; unmatched bases: 8. The CDR3 spans 13 residues. Germline V gene sequence: CDR1 MNHEY, CDR2 SVGAGI. In the study's own analysis: Researchers report that nucleated cell counts were estimated from reference gene primer amplification. Using immunoSEQ multiplex PCR, the repertoire was profiled, and TCRdb retains in-frame clones only, with some absent. The V and J calls and clone size are taken from that table; D and trimming were inferred from the DNA. The repertoire has over 70,000 clones, roughly 80% of them found once; the top ten carry about 20%. The gene calls are TRBV6-5 and TRBJ2-7; 7 positions agree with TRBD1. The sample was peripheral blood. The origin of this receptor is a man aged 65-85 years who had recovered from COVID-19. Here the CDR3 reads CASILDRVHEQYF. CDR3 sequence (DNA): TGTGCCAGCATCCTCGACAGGGTCCACGAGCAGTACTTC.